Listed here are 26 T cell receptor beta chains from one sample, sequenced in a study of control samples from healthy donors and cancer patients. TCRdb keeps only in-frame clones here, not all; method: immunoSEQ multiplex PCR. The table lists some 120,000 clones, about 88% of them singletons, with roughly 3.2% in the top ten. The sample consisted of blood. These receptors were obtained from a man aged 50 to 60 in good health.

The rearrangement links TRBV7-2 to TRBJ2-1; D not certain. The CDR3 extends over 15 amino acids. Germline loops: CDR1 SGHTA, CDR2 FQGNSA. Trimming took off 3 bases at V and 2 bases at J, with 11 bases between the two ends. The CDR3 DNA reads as TGTGCCAGCAGCTTTACTAAGGGTGCCTACAATGAGCAGTTCTTC. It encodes CASSFTKGAYNEQFF. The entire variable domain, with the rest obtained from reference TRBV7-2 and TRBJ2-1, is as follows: GAGVSQSPSNKVTEKGKDVELRCDPISGHTALYWYRQSLGQGLEFLIYFQGNSAPDKSGLPSDRFSAERTGGSVSTLTIQRTQQEDSAVYLCASSFTKGAYNEQFFGPGTRLTVL.

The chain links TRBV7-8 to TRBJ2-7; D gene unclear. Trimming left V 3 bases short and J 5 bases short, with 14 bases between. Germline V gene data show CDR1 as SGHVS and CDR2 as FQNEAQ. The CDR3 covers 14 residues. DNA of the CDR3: TGTGCCAGCAGCTTTACTGTGGTAGGGAACGAGCAGTACTTC. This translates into CASSFTVVGNEQYF.

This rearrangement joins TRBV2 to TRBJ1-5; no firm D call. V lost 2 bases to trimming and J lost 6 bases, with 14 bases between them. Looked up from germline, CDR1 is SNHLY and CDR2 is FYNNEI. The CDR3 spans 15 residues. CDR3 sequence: CASSETGGSRQPQHF. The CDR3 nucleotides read TGTGCCAGCAGTGAAACCGGAGGGAGTCGTCAGCCCCAGCATTTT.

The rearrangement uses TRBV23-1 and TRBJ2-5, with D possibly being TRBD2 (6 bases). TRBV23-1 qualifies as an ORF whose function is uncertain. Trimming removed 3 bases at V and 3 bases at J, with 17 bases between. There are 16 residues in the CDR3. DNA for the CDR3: TGCGCCAGCAGTCATACCAGTAGGAGGGTTAAAGAGACCCAGTACTTC. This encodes CASSHTSRRVKETQYF.

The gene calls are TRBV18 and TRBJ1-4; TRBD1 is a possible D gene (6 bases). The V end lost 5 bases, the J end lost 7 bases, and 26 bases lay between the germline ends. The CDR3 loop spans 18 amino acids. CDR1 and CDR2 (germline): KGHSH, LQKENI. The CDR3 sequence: CASSRPGGQVQPGEKLFF. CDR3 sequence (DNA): TGTGCCAGCTCAAGGCCCGGGGGGCAGGTTCAGCCTGGTGAAAAACTGTTTTTT.

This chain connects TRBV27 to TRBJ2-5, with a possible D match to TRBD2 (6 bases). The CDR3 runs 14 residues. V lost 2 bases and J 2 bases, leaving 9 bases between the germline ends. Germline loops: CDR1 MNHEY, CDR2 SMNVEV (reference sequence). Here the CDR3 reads CASSLRGTQETQYF. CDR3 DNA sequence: TGTGCCAGCAGTTTACGGGGGACTCAAGAGACCCAGTACTTC.

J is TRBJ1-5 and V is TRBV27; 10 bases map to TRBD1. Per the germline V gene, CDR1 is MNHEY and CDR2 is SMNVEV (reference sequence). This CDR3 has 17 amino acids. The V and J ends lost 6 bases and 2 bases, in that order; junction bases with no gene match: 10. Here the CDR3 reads CASRRLRQGAGNQPQHF. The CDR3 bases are TGTGCCAGCAGGAGACTTAGACAGGGGGCCGGCAATCAGCCCCAGCATTTT.

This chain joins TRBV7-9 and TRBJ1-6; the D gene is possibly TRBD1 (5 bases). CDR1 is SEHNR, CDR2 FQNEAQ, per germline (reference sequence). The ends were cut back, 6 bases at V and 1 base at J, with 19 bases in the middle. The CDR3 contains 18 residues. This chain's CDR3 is CASSHSNRFGSYNSPLHF. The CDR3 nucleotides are TGTGCCAGCAGTCATTCAAACAGGTTTGGATCCTATAATTCACCCCTCCACTTT.

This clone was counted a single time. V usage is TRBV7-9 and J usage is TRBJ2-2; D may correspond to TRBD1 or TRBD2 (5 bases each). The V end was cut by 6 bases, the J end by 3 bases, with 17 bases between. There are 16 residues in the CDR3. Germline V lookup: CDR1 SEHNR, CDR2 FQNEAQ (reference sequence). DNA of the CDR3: TGTGCCAGCAGGTCCCGGCCTAGAGGGGACACCGGGGAGCTGTTTTTT. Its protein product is CASRSRPRGDTGELFF. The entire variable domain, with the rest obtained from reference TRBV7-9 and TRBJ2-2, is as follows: DTGVSQNPRHKITKRGQNVTFRCDPISEHNRLYWYRQTLGQGPEFLTYFQNEAQLEKSRLLSDRFSAERPKGSFSTLEIQRTEQGDSAMYLCASRSRPRGDTGELFFGEGSRLTVL.

DNA of the CDR3: TGTGCCAGCAGCAGGACAGCCCAAGAGACCCAGTACTTC. Translation gives CASSRTAQETQYF. V gene TRBV7-2 combines with J gene TRBJ2-5; D is perhaps TRBD1 (6 bases). This CDR3 has 13 amino acids. CDR1 and CDR2 from the germline V gene are SGHTA and FQGNSA. The V end lost 5 bases, the J end lost 1 base, and 8 bases lay between the germline ends. Using reference TRBV7-2 and TRBJ2-5 for the parts outside the CDR3, the full variable domain is GAGVSQSPSNKVTEKGKDVELRCDPISGHTALYWYRQSLGQGLEFLIYFQGNSAPDKSGLPSDRFSAERTGGSVSTLTIQRTQQEDSAVYLCASSRTAQETQYFGPGTRLLVL.

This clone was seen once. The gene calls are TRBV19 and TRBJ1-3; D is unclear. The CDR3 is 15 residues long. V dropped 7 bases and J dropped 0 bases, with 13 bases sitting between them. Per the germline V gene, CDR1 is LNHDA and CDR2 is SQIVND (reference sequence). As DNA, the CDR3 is TGTGCCAGTACCAATCAATTCAGCTCTGGAAACACCATATATTTT. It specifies CASTNQFSSGNTIYF.

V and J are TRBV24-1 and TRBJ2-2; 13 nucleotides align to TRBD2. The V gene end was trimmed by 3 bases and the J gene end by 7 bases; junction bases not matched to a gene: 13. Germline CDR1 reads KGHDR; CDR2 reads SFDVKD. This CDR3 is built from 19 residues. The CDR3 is CATSDPPGTSGVRDGELFF. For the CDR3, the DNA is TGTGCCACCAGTGATCCTCCCGGGACTAGCGGGGTTAGGGACGGGGAGCTGTTTTTT.

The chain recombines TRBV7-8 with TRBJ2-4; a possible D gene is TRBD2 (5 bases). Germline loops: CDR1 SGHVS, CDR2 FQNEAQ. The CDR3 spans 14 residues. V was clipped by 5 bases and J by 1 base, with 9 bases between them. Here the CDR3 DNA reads TGTGCCAGCAGCCGTGGGGAGGCCAAAAACATTCAGTACTTC. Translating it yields CASSRGEAKNIQYF. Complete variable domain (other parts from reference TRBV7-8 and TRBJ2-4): GAGVSQSPRYKVAKRGQDVALRCDPISGHVSLFWYQQALGQGPEFLTYFQNEAQLDKSGLPSDRFFAERPEGSVSTLKIQRTQQEDSAVYLCASSRGEAKNIQYFGAGTRLSVL.

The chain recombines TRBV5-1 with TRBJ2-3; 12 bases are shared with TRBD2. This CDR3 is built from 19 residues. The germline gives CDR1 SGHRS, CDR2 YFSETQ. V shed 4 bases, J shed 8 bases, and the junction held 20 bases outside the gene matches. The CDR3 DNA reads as TGCGCCAGCAGCCTTGGACTAGCGGGGAGCGACCCCGCAGCGGGTACGCAGTATTTT. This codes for CASSLGLAGSDPAAGTQYF.

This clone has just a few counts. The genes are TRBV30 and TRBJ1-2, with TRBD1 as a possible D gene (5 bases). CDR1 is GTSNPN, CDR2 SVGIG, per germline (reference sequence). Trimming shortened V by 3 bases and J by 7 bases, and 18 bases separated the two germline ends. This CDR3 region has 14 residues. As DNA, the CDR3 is TGTGCCTGGAGGGGTACCGGGACCGTCTTTGGCTACACCTTC. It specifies CAWRGTGTVFGYTF.

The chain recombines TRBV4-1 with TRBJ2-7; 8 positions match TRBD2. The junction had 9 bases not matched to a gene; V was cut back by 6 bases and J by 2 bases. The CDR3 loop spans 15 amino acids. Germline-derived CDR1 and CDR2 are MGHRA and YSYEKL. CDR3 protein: CASSWGAGGTYEQYF. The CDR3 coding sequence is TGCGCCAGCAGTTGGGGGGCGGGGGGAACCTACGAGCAGTACTTC.

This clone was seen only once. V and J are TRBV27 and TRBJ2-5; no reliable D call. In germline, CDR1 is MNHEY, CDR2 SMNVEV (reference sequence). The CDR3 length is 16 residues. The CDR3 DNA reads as TGTTCACAACACCCTTGGGCGCCAGCCTCTGATGAGACCCAGTACTTC. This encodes CSQHPWAPASDETQYF.

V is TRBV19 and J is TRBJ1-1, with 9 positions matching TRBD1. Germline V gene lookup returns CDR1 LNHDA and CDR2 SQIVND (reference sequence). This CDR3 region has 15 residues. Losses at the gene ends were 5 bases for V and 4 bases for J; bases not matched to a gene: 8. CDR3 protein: CASSDGQGSGTEAFF. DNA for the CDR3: TGTGCCAGTAGTGACGGACAGGGGAGTGGCACTGAAGCTTTCTTT.

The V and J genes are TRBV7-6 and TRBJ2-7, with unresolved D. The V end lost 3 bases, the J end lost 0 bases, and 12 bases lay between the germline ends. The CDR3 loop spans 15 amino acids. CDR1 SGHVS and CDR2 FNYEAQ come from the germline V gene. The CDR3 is CASSFQTGPSYEQYF. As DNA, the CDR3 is TGTGCCAGCAGCTTCCAAACCGGTCCCTCCTACGAGCAGTACTTC.

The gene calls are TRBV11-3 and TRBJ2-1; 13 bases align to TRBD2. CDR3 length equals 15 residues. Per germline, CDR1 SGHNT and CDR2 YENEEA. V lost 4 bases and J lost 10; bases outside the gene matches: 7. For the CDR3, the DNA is TGTGCCAGCAGCTCACTAGCGGGGGGGCTCCGAGAGCAGTTCTTC. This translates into CASSSLAGGLREQFF.

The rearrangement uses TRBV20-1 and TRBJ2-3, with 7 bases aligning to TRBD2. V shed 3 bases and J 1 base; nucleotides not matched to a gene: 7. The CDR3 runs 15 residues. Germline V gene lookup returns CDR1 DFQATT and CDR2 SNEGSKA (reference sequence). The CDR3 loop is CSASASGARTDTQYF. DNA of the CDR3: TGCAGTGCTAGTGCCAGCGGGGCTCGCACAGATACGCAGTATTTT.

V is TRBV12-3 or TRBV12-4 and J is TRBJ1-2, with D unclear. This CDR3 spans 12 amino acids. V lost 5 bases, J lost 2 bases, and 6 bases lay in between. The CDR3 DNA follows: TGTGCCAGCAGTAATAGGAACTATGGCTACACCTTC. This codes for CASSNRNYGYTF.

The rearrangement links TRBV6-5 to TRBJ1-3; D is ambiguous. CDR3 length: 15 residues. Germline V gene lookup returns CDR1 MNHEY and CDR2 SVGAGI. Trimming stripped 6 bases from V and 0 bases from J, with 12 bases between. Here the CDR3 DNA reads TGTGCCAGCAGCACCGGACGGTTCTCTGGAAACACCATATATTTT. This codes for CASSTGRFSGNTIYF.

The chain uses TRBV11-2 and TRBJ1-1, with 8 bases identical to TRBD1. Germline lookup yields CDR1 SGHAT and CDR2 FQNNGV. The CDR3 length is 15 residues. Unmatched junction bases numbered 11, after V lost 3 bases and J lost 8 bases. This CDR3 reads CASSFHDDGQGEAFF. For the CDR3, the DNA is TGTGCCAGCAGCTTCCACGATGACGGACAGGGCGAAGCTTTCTTT.

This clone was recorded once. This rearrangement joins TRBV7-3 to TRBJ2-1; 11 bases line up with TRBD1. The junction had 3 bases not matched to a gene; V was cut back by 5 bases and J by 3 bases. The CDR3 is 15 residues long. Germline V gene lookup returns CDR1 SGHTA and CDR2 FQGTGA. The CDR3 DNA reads TGTGCCAGCAGCCCGGGACAGGGGGTCTACAATGAGCAGTTCTTC. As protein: CASSPGQGVYNEQFF.

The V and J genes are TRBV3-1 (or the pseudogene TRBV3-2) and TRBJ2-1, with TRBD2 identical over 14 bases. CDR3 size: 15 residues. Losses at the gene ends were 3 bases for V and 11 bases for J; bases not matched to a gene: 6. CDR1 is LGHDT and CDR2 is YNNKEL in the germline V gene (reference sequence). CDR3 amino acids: CASSHGTSGGPKQFF. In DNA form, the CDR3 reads TGTGCCAGCAGCCACGGGACTAGCGGGGGCCCGAAGCAGTTCTTC.